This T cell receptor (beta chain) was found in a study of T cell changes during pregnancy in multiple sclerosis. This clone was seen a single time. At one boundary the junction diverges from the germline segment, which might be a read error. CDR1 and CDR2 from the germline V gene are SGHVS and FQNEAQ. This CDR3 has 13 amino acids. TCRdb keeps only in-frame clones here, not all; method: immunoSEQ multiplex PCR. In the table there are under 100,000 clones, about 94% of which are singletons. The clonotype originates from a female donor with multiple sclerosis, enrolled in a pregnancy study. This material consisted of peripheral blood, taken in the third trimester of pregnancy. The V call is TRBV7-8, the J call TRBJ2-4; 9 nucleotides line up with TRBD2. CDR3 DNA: TGTGCCAGCAGCTTAGGGCTAGCGGGGAGCCTTCGATTC. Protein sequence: CASSLGLAGSLRF.